These 29 T cell receptor beta chains originate from one sample sequenced in a study of T-cell memory formation after mild COVID-19. One entry per CDR3 protein results from TCRdb running MiXCR on the 5' RACE reads. This sample has under 200,000 distinct CDR3 sequences, with approximately 10% found just once. The sample taken for sequencing was PBMCs or a T cell subset sorted from them (not recorded which). The origin of the receptors is a man aged 18 to 29 who had mild COVID-19 (a few samples of this study predate the infection). Cell type and time point are not known.

The CDR3 reads CASSTAGMEGQYF. CDR3 bases: TGCGCCAGCAGTACCGCAGGGATGGAGGGGCAGTACTTC. The genes are TRBV10-2 and TRBJ2-7, with a weak D call TRBD2 (6 bases). The CDR3 has 13 amino acids. V lost 5 bases, J lost 9 bases, and 17 bases lay in between. CDR1 is WSHSY and CDR2 is SAAADI in the germline V gene.

This sequence joins TRBV6-5 and TRBJ2-3; 10 bases are a match to TRBD2. V dropped 6 bases and J dropped 3; count of bases not matched to a gene: 6. Germline values: CDR1 MNHEY, CDR2 SVGAGI. CDR3 length: 15 amino acids. The CDR3 DNA sequence: TGTGCCAGCAGCCGACTAGCGGGTTTGACAGATACGCAGTATTTT. Protein product: CASSRLAGLTDTQYF.

This clonotype was recorded a few times. The chain employs TRBV7-2 and TRBJ1-4; no firm D call. V lost 3 bases, J lost 0 bases, and 5 bases lay in between. The germline V gene has CDR1 SGHTA and CDR2 FQGNSA. The CDR3 runs to 14 residues. The chain's CDR3 is CASSFWATNEKLFF. The CDR3 coding sequence is TGTGCCAGCAGCTTCTGGGCAACTAATGAAAAACTGTTTTTT.

This chain joins TRBV9 and TRBJ2-1; TRBD2 matches 9 bases. V trimming: 3 bases; J trimming: 4 bases; junction bases outside the gene matches: 8. The CDR3 has 16 residues. The germline V gene has CDR1 SGDLS and CDR2 YYNGEE. The CDR3 region is CASSAASGGIYNEQFF. DNA for the CDR3: TGTGCCAGCAGCGCTGCGAGCGGGGGGATATACAATGAGCAGTTCTTC.

The J gene is TRBJ2-7, the V gene TRBV11-2; either TRBD1 or TRBD2 may supply D (5 bases each). The CDR3 totals 17 residues. V was shortened by 4 bases and J by 4 bases, with 23 bases between the two germline ends. Germline CDR1 and CDR2: SGHAT and FQNNGV. The CDR3 region has the DNA TGTGCCAGCAGCTCAGGACTTACATGGGGGAACGTGTACGAGCAGTACTTC. This sequence encodes CASSSGLTWGNVYEQYF.

This clonotype appeared a few times. This chain's CDR3 is CASNGGGYTDTQYF. The CDR3, as DNA: TGCGCCAGCAACGGCGGGGGTTACACAGATACGCAGTATTTT. The gene calls are TRBV5-1 and TRBJ2-3; 7 nucleotides agree with TRBD2. Germline CDR1 reads SGHRS; CDR2 reads YFSETQ. This CDR3 comprises 14 residues. V lost 6 bases and J lost 2; bases outside the gene matches: 6.

This clonotype was counted a few times. This chain uses TRBV7-3 with TRBJ2-5, with D tentatively TRBD1 (5 bases). The V end lost 2 bases, the J end lost 5 bases, and 12 bases lay between the germline ends. CDR1 and CDR2 (germline): SGHTA, FQGTGA. The CDR3 sequence is 14 residues long. The DNA of the CDR3 is TGTGCCAGCAGCTTAGTGCCAGGGCGGGAGACCCAGTACTTC. It yields the protein CASSLVPGRETQYF.

The V gene is TRBV6-2 or TRBV6-3, the J gene TRBJ1-2, with a weak D call TRBD1 (5 bases). The CDR3 is 13 residues long. V was trimmed by 6 bases and J by 10 bases, leaving 18 bases between them. Per the germline V gene, CDR1 is MNHEY and CDR2 is SVGEGT. The CDR3 DNA reads as TGTGCCAGCAGGGGAAACCGGGACCGACTCTACACCTTC. Amino acids: CASRGNRDRLYTF.

This clonotype was recorded at least ten times. The rearrangement links TRBV20-1 to TRBJ2-3; TRBD2 aligns across 8 bases. The V and J ends lost 6 bases and 3 bases, in that order; junction bases with no gene match: 8. This CDR3 region has 14 residues. Germline assignment: CDR1 DFQATT and CDR2 SNEGSKA (reference sequence). Here the CDR3 reads CSALAGGATDTQYF. In DNA, the CDR3 is TGCAGTGCCCTCGCCGGGGGGGCAACAGATACGCAGTATTTT.

The V and J genes are TRBV12-3 or TRBV12-4 and TRBJ2-5, with 16 bases fitting TRBD2. The J segment lost 10 bases and the V segment lost 6 bases, leaving 8 bases of the junction unmatched. The CDR3 extends over 15 amino acids. CDR3 amino acids: CASRPGLAGGQVQYF. The CDR3 DNA is TGTGCCAGCAGGCCGGGACTAGCGGGGGGGCAGGTCCAGTACTTC.

The table lists this clonotype with a few counts. The rearrangement links TRBV5-1 to TRBJ2-1, with 10 positions matching TRBD2. The germline V gene encodes CDR1 SGHRS and CDR2 YFSETQ. J was trimmed by 6 bases and V by 4 bases; bases with no gene match: 10. The length of the CDR3 is 16 residues. The DNA of the CDR3 is TGCGCCAGCAGCCTCCTAAGCGGGGGGGCGCTCAATGAGCAGTTCTTC. It specifies CASSLLSGGALNEQFF. The entire variable domain, with the rest obtained from reference TRBV5-1 and TRBJ2-1, is as follows: KAGVTQTPRYLIKTRGQQVTLSCSPISGHRSVSWYQQTPGQGLQFLFEYFSETQRNKGNFPGRFSGRQFSNSRSEMNVSTLELGDSALYLCASSLLSGGALNEQFFGPGTRLTVL.

This clonotype was found many times. The chain has TRBV7-2 and TRBJ2-1; tentative D call: TRBD2 (6 bases). The V end was cut by 8 bases, the J end by 7 bases, with 18 bases between. There are 14 residues in the CDR3. CDR1 is SGHTA, CDR2 FQGNSA, per germline. CDR3 region: CASRQGLEGNEQFF. CDR3 sequence (DNA): TGTGCCAGCCGTCAGGGACTGGAGGGGAATGAGCAGTTCTTC.

The chain recombines TRBV5-1 with TRBJ2-1; 10 positions agree with TRBD2. In germline, CDR1 is SGHRS, CDR2 YFSETQ. V dropped 1 base and J dropped 0; count of bases not matched to a gene: 7. The CDR3 has 18 amino acids. The CDR3 sequence is CASSLMASGGSSYNEQFF. The CDR3 coding sequence is TGCGCCAGCAGCTTGATGGCTAGCGGGGGAAGCTCCTACAATGAGCAGTTCTTC.

The chain has TRBV28 and TRBJ1-1; D ambiguous. Trimming shortened V by 6 bases and J by 5 bases, and 10 bases separated the two germline ends. Germline V gene lookup returns CDR1 MDHEN and CDR2 SYDVKM. This CDR3 region has 12 residues. The CDR3 is CASRGGGTEAFF. CDR3 DNA: TGTGCCAGCAGGGGCGGAGGGACTGAAGCTTTCTTT.

The chain combines TRBV6-2 or TRBV6-3 with TRBJ1-4; 8 bases line up with TRBD1. Per the germline V gene, CDR1 is MNHEY and CDR2 is SVGEGT. The CDR3 has 15 residues. V dropped 5 bases and J dropped 1; count of bases not matched to a gene: 3. The CDR3 region is CASSGQGETNEKLFF. CDR3 nucleotide sequence: TGTGCCAGCAGTGGACAGGGTGAAACTAATGAAAAACTGTTTTTT.

This clonotype occurred a few times. This rearrangement joins TRBV4-1 to TRBJ1-5; 8 nucleotides align to TRBD1. J gave up 0 bases and V 1 base, and 5 bases lay outside the gene matches. Looked up from germline, CDR1 is MGHRA and CDR2 is YSYEKL. The CDR3 sequence is 17 residues long. The DNA for the CDR3 is TGCGCCAGCAGCCAAGGACAGGGGCGCGGTAGCAATCAGCCCCAGCATTTT. Amino acid sequence: CASSQGQGRGSNQPQHF.

Ten or more counts support this clonotype. The chain combines TRBV4-3 with TRBJ2-1; 8 bases agree with TRBD2. Germline-derived CDR1 and CDR2 are LGHNA and YSLEER. The length of the CDR3 is 15 residues. The V gene end was trimmed by 3 bases and the J gene end by 7 bases; junction bases not matched to a gene: 8. In DNA form, the CDR3 reads TGCGCCAGCAGCCAGCCCAGCGGGGGTAGGAATGAGCAGTTCTTC. This sequence encodes CASSQPSGGRNEQFF.

The V and J genes are TRBV7-8 and TRBJ2-1; 13 bases align to TRBD2. V lost 3 bases and J lost 8; bases outside the gene matches: 4. CDR3 length equals 15 residues. The germline V gene encodes CDR1 SGHVS and CDR2 FQNEAQ. The CDR3 sequence: CASSFPGLAGYEQFF. DNA for the CDR3: TGTGCCAGCAGCTTTCCGGGACTAGCGGGATATGAGCAGTTCTTC.

In this sample, this clonotype turned up a few times. The chain couples TRBV29-1 to TRBJ1-5; the match to TRBD1 covers 7 bases. J gave up 7 bases and V 6 bases, and 9 bases lay outside the gene matches. In germline, CDR1 is SQVTM, CDR2 ANQGSEA. This CDR3 is 13 amino acids long. The CDR3 protein is CSVATGERQPQHF. CDR3 sequence (DNA): TGCAGCGTGGCAACAGGGGAGAGACAGCCCCAGCATTTT.

The V and J genes are TRBV7-3 and TRBJ2-2, with D perhaps assigned TRBD1 or TRBD2 (5 bases each). The length of the CDR3 is 14 residues. Germline lookup yields CDR1 SGHTA and CDR2 FQGTGA. Trimming removed 5 bases from V and 4 bases from J, with 11 bases in between. The CDR3 DNA reads TGTGCCAGCAGCCGCCAGAGGGGCACCGGGGAGCTGTTTTTT. It yields the protein CASSRQRGTGELFF.

The chain uses TRBV12-3 or TRBV12-4 and TRBJ1-2; D gene ambiguous. V gave up 7 bases and J gave up 2 bases, with 20 bases separating them. The CDR3 spans 16 residues. CDR3 DNA: TGTGCCAGCACCACACAGAGGAGCACTGCCAACTATGGCTACACCTTC. This sequence encodes CASTTQRSTANYGYTF.

Details on this clonotype: This may be a read error, as it is one base from a much larger clone. The chain uses TRBV20-1 and TRBJ2-6, with unresolved D. Germline loops: CDR1 DFQATT, CDR2 SNEGSKA (reference sequence). The CDR3 loop spans 13 amino acids. The ends were cut back, 2 bases at V and 0 bases at J, with 2 bases in the middle. The CDR3 DNA is TGCAGTGCTAGACCCTCTGGGGCCAACGTCCTGACTTTC. It yields the protein CSARPSGANVLTF.

The chain joins TRBV4-3 to TRBJ1-4; D is perhaps TRBD1 (6 bases). The CDR3 contains 17 residues. V gave up 0 bases and J gave up 7 bases, with 18 bases separating them. The V gene's germline CDR1 is LGHNA and CDR2 YSLEER. The CDR3 here is CASSQESQGLVVEKLFF. CDR3 coding DNA: TGCGCCAGCAGCCAAGAATCCCAGGGGCTGGTGGTTGAAAAACTGTTTTTT.

This clonotype was observed at least ten times. The chain carries TRBV7-3 and TRBJ2-3; D gene uncertain. Deletions cut 2 bases from V and 1 base from J, with 7 bases between. The CDR3 consists of 14 residues. CDR1 and CDR2 (germline): SGHTA, FQGTGA. The CDR3 here is CASSLGLRTDTQYF. CDR3 coding DNA: TGTGCCAGCAGCTTAGGGCTGCGCACAGATACGCAGTATTTT.

This clonotype was found a few times. This CDR3 is CASSLTGTGYYGYTF. In DNA form, the CDR3 reads TGTGCCAGCAGCCTTACCGGGACAGGGTACTATGGCTACACCTTC. V and J are TRBV7-2 and TRBJ1-2, with 9 nucleotides matching TRBD1. CDR1 and CDR2 (germline): SGHTA, FQGNSA. CDR3 length equals 15 residues. Germline trimming cut 5 bases from V and 3 bases from J; bases unmatched to any gene: 7.

This chain's CDR3 is CASSPAAGGNTGELFF. The CDR3, as DNA: TGCGCCAGCAGCCCAGCGGCAGGGGGAAACACCGGGGAGCTGTTTTTT. The V call is TRBV4-1, the J call TRBJ2-2, with 7 positions matching TRBD1. CDR3 length: 16 residues. CDR1 MGHRA and CDR2 YSYEKL come from the germline V gene. Germline trimming cut 4 bases from V and 2 bases from J; bases unmatched to any gene: 7.

The V gene is TRBV20-1, the J gene TRBJ2-1; 9 bases line up with TRBD1. With V trimmed by 0 bases and J by 1 base, 10 bases remained unmatched. CDR1 is DFQATT, CDR2 SNEGSKA, per germline (reference sequence). This CDR3 is 18 amino acids long. The DNA for the CDR3 is TGCAGTGCTAGAGATCCGGGACAGGGATCTGGTTCCTACAATGAGCAGTTCTTC. This encodes CSARDPGQGSGSYNEQFF.

This clonotype was picked up a small number of times. This chain links TRBV6-1 with TRBJ1-1; D gene ambiguous. Per the germline V gene, CDR1 is MNHNS and CDR2 is SASEGT. V lost 6 bases and J 4 bases, leaving 12 bases between the germline ends. The CDR3 spans 13 residues. CDR3 protein: CASRVLDLTEAFF. In DNA form, the CDR3 reads TGTGCCAGCAGAGTACTGGATCTCACTGAAGCTTTCTTT.

A few counts support this clonotype. This sequence joins TRBV7-2 and TRBJ1-2; TRBD1 aligns across 7 bases. V gave up 7 bases and J gave up 8 bases; unmatched junction bases: 7. Per germline, CDR1 SGHTA and CDR2 FQGNSA. The CDR3 sequence is 12 residues long. The CDR3 region has the DNA TGTGCCAGCAAGACAGGGAGTGACGGCTACACCTTC. Protein product: CASKTGSDGYTF.